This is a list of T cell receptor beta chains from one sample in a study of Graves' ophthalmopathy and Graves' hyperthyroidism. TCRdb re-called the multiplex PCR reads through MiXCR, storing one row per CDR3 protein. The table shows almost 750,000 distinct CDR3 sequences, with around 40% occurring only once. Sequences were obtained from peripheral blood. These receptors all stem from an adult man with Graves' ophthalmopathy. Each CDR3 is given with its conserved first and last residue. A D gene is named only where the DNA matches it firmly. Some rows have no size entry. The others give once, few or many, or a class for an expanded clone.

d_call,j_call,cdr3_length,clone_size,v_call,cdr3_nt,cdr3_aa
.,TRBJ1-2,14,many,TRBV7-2,TGTGCCAGCAGCTCCTGGACAGAAGAGTATAGCTACACCTTC,CASSSWTEEYSYTF
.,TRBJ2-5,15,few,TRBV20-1,TGCAGTGCTAACATGTATGGCCTGTACAAAGAGACCCAGTACTTC,CSANMYGLYKETQYF
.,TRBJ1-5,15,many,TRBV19,TGTGCCAGTAGATTCCAGGGTCGCTACAATCAGCCCCAGCATTTT,CASRFQGRYNQPQHF
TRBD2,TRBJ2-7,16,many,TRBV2,TGTGCCAGCAGCCCTCGAGAGGCGGGGGGGCAATACGAGCAGTACTTC,CASSPREAGGQYEQYF
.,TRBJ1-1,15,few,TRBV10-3,TGTGCCAGCAGTGAACGCGGCAGTTGGGGCACTGAAGCTTTCTTT,CASSERGSWGTEAFF
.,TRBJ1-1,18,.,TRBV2,TGTGCCAGCAGCCAAGGTTTTGGGGGCGGGCTGCTGAACACTGAAGCTTTCTTT,CASSQGFGGGLLNTEAFF
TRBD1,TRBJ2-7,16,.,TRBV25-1,TGTGCCTGGAGTGTCCCGGGACAGGCGGCCTCCTACGAGCAGTACTTC,CAWSVPGQAASYEQYF
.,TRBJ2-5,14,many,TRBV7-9,TGTGCCAGCAGACTCGGGGACACCCAAGAGACCCAGTACTTC,CASRLGDTQETQYF
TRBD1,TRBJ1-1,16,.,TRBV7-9,TGCGCCAGCAGCCGTCGACAGGGGACCATGAACACTGAAGCTTTCTTT,CASSRRQGTMNTEAFF
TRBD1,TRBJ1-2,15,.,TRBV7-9,TGTGCCAGCAGCTCCTGGACAGGGGGCAACTATGGCTACACCTTC,CASSSWTGGNYGYTF
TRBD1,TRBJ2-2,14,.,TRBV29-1,TGCAGCGTCCGGAGGACAGGGAACACCGGGGAGCTGTTTTTT,CSVRRTGNTGELFF
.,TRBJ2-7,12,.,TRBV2,TGTGCCAGCTTGAATGTGGACTACGAGCAGTACTTC,CASLNVDYEQYF
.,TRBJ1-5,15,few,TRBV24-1,TGTGCCACCAGTGACCCAGGGTCGGCCTCTCAGCCCCAGCATTTT,CATSDPGSASQPQHF